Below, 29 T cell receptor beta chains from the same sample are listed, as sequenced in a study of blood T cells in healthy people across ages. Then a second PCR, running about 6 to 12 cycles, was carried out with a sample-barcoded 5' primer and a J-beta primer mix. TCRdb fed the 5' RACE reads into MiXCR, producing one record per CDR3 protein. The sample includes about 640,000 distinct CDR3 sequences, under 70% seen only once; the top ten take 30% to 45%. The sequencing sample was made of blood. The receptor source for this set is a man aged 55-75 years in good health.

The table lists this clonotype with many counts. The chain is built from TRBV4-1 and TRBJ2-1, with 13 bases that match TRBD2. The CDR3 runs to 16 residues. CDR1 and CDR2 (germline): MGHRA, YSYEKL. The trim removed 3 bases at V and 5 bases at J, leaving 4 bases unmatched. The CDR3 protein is CASSQEGTSGNNEQFF. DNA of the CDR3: TGCGCCAGCAGCCAGGAAGGGACTAGCGGGAACAATGAGCAGTTCTTC.

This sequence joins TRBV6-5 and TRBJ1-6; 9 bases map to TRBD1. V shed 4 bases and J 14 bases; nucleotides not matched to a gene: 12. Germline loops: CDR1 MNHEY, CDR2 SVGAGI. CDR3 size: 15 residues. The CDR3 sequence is CASSLFSGTGTTLHF. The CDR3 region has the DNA TGTGCCAGCAGTTTATTCTCCGGGACAGGGACAACCCTCCACTTT.

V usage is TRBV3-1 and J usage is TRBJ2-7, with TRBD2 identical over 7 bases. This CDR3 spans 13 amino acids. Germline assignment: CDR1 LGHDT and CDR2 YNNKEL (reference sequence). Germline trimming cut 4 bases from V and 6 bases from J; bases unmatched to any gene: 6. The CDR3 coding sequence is TGTGCCAGCAGCCCTTCGACTAGCTCCGAGCAGTACTTC. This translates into CASSPSTSSEQYF.

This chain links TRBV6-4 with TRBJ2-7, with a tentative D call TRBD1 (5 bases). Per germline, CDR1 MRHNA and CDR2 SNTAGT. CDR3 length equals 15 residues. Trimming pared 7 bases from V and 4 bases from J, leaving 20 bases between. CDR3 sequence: CASTDPRVERYEQYF. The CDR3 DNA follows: TGTGCCAGCACCGACCCCAGGGTGGAAAGGTACGAGCAGTACTTC.

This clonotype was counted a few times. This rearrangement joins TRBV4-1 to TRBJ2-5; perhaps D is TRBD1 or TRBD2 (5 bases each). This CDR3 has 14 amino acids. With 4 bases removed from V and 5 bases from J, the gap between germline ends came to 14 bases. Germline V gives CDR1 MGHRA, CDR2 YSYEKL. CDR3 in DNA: TGCGCCAGCAGCCCGGGGACGTTTGCGGAGACCCAGTACTTC. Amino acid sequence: CASSPGTFAETQYF.

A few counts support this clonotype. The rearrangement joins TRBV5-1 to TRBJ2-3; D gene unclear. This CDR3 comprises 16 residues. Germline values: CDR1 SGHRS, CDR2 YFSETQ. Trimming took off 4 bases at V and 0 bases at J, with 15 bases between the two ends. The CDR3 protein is CASSPVRALSTDTQYF. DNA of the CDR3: TGCGCCAGCAGCCCAGTGAGAGCCCTAAGCACAGATACGCAGTATTTT.

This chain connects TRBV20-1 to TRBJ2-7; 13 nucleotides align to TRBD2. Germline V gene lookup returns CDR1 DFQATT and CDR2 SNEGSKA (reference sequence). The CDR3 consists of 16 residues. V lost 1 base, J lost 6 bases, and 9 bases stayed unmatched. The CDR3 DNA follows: TGCAGTGCTAGAGGGACTAGCGGGGGCCCGGGGGCCGAGCAGTACTTC. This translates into CSARGTSGGPGAEQYF.

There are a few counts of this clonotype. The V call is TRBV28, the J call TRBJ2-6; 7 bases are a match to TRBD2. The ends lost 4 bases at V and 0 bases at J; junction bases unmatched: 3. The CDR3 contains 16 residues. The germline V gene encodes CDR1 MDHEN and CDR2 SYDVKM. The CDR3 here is CASSYPGGSGANVLTF. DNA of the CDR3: TGTGCCAGCAGTTACCCGGGGGGCTCTGGGGCCAACGTCCTGACTTTC.

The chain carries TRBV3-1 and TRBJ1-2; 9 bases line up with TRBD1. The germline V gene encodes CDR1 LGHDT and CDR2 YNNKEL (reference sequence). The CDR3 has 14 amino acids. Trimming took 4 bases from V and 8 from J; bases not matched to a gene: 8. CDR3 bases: TGTGCCAGCAGCCCCTGGGACAGGGTGGAAGGCTACACCTTC. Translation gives CASSPWDRVEGYTF.

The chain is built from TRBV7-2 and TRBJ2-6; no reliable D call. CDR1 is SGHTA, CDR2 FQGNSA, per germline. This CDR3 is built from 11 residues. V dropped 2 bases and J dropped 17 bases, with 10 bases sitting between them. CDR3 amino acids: CASSLLPSLTF. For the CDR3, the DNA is TGTGCCAGCAGCTTACTGCCGAGCTTGACTTTC.

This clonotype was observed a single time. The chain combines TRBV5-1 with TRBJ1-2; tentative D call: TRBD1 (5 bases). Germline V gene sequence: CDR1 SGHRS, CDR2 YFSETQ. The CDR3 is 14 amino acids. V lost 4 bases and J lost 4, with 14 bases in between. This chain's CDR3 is CASSPTGVVYGYTF. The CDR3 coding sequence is TGCGCCAGCAGCCCGACGGGGGTGGTCTATGGCTACACCTTC.

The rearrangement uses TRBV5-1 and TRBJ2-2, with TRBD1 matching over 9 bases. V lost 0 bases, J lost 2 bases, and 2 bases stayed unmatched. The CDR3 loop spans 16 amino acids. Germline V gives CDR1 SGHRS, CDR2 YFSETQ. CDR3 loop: CASSLEGQGNTGELFF. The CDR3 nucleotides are TGCGCCAGCAGCTTGGAGGGACAGGGAAACACCGGGGAGCTGTTTTTT.

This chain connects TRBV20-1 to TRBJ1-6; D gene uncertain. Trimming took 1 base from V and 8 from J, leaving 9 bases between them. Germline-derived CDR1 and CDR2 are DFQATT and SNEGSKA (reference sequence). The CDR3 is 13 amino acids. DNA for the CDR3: TGCAGTGCTAGAGTCCCCGGGGATTCACCCCTCCACTTT. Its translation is CSARVPGDSPLHF.

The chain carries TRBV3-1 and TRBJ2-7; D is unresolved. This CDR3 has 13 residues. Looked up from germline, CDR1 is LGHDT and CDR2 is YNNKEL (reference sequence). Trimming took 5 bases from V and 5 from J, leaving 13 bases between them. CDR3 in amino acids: CASSRALKNEQYF. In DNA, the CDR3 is TGTGCCAGCAGCAGGGCCCTCAAGAACGAGCAGTACTTC.

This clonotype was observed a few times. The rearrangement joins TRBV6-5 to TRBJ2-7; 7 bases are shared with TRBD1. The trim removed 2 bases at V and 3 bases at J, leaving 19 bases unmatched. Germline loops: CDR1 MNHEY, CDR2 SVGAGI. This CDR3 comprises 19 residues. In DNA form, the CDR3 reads TGTGCCAGCAGTTACCGACAGGGATCAGTGGGATCAGTGGGCTACGAGCAGTACTTC. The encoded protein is CASSYRQGSVGSVGYEQYF.

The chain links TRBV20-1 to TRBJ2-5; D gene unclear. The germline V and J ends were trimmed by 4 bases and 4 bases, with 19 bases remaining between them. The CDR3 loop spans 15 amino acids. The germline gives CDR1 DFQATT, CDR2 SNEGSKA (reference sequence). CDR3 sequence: CSAKTNLGLRETQYF. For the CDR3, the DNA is TGCAGTGCTAAAACAAACCTAGGCCTACGAGAGACCCAGTACTTC.

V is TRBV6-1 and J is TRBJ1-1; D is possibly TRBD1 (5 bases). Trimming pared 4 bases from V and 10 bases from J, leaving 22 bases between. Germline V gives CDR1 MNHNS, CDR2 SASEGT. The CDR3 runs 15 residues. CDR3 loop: CASSGGRVREFGAFF. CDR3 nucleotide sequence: TGTGCCAGCAGTGGGGGACGGGTACGAGAATTTGGAGCTTTCTTT.

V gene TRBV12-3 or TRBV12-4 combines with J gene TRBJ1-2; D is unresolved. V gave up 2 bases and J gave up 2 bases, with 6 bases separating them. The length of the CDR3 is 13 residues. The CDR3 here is CASSLIRNYGYTF. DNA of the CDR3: TGTGCCAGCAGTTTAATCAGAAACTATGGCTACACCTTC.

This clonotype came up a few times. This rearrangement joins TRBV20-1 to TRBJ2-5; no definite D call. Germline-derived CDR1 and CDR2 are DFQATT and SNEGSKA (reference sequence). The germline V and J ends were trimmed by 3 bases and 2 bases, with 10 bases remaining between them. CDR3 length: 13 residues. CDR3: CSASLASQETQYF. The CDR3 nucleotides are TGCAGTGCTAGCCTCGCTTCTCAAGAGACCCAGTACTTC.

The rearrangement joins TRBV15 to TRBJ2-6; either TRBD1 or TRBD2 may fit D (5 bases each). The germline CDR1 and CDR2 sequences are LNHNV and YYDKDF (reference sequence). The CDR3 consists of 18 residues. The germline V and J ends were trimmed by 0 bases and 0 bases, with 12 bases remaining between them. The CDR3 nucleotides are TGTGCCACCAGCAGAGACCCGGGACGGGACTCTGGGGCCAACGTCCTGACTTTC. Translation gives CATSRDPGRDSGANVLTF.

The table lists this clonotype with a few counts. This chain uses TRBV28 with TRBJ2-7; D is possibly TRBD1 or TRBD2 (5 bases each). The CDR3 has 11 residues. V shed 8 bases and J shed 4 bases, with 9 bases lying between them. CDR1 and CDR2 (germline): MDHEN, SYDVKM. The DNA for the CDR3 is TGTGCCAGCGGGGACGCATACGAGCAGTACTTC. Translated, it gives CASGDAYEQYF.

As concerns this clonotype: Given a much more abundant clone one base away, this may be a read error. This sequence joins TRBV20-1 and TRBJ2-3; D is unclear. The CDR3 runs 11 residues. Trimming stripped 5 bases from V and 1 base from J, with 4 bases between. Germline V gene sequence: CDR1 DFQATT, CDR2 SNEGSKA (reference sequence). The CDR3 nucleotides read TGCAGTGCTGGCGGCACAGATACGCAGTATTTT. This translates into CSAGGTDTQYF.

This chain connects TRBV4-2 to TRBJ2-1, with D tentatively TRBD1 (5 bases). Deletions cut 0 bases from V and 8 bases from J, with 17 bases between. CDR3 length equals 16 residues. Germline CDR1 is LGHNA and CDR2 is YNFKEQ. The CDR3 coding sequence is TGTGCCAGCAGCCAAGATATCCAAAGGGGTGGGGATGAGCAGTTCTTC. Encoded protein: CASSQDIQRGGDEQFF.

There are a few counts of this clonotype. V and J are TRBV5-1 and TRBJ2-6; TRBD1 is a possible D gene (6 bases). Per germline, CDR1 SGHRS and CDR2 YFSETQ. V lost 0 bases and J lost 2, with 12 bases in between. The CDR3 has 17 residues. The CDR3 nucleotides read TGCGCCAGCAGCTTGGAGGGCAGGGGAACTGGGGCCAACGTCCTGACTTTC. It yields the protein CASSLEGRGTGANVLTF.

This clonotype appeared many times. This CDR3 is CASSFAGTNTEAFF. The CDR3 bases are TGTGCCAGCAGCTTTGCCGGAACGAACACTGAAGCTTTCTTT. The genes are TRBV7-2 and TRBJ1-1, with no clear D. The CDR3 runs to 14 residues. Germline CDR1 reads SGHTA; CDR2 reads FQGNSA. Trimming removed 3 bases from V and 1 base from J, with 9 bases in between.

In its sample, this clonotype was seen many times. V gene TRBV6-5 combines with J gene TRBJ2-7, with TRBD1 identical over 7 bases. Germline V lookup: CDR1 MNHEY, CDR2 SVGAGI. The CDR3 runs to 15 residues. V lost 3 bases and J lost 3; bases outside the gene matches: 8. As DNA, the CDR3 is TGTGCCAGCAGTTATCAGACAGGGTCTGGCTACGAGCAGTACTTC. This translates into CASSYQTGSGYEQYF.

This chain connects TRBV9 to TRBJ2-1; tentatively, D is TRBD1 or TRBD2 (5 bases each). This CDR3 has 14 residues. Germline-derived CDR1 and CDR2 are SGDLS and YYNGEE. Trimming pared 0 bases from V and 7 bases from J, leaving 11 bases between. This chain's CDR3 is CASSVAWGGNEQFF. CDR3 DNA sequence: TGTGCCAGCAGCGTAGCGTGGGGCGGGAATGAGCAGTTCTTC. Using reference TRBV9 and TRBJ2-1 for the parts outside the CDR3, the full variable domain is DSGVTQTPKHLITATGQRVTLRCSPRSGDLSVYWYQQSLDQGLQFLIQYYNGEERAKGNILERFSAQQFPDLHSELNLSSLELGDSALYFCASSVAWGGNEQFFGPGTRLTVL.

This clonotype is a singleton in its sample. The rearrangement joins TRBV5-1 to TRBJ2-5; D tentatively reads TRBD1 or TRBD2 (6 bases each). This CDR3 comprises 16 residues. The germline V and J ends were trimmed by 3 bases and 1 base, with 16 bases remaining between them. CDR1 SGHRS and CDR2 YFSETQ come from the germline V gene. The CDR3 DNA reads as TGCGCCAGCAGCTGGGGGGCCCACAGCGCCCAAGAGACCCAGTACTTC. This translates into CASSWGAHSAQETQYF.

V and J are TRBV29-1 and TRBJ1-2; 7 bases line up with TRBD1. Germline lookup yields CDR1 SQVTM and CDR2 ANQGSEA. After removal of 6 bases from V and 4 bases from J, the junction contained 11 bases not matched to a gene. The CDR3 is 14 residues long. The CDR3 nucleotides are TGCAGCGTCCACCGACCTGGGACAGCCTATGGCTACACCTTC. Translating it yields CSVHRPGTAYGYTF.